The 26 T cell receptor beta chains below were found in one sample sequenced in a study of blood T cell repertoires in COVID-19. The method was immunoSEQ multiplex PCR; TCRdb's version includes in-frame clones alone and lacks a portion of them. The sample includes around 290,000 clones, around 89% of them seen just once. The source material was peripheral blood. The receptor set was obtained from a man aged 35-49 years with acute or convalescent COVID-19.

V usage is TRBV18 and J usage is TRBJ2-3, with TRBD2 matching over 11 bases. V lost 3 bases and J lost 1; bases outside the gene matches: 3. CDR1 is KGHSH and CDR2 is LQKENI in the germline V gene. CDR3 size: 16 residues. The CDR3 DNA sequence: TGTGCCAGCTCACCCACTAGCGGGGGTGGCACAGATACGCAGTATTTT. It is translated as CASSPTSGGGTDTQYF.

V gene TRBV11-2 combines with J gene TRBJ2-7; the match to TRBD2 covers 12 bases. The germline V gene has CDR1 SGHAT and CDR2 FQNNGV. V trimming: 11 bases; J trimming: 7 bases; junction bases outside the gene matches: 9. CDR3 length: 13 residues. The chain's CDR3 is CASRASGGEEQYF. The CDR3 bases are TGTGCCTCCCGGGCTAGCGGGGGGGAGGAGCAGTACTTC.

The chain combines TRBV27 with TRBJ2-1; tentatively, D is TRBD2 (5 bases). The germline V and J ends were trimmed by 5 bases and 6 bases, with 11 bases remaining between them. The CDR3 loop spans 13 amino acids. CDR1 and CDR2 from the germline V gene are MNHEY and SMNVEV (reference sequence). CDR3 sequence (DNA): TGTGCCAGCAGTCTACTAGGGCTCAATGAGCAGTTCTTC. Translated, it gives CASSLLGLNEQFF.

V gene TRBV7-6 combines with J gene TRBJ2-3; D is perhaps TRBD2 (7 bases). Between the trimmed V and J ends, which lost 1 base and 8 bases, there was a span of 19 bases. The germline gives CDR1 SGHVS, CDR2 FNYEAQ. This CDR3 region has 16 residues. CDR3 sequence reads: CASSLVGGASPTTQYF. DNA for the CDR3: TGTGCCAGCAGCTTAGTTGGGGGGGCCTCCCCAACTACGCAGTATTTT.

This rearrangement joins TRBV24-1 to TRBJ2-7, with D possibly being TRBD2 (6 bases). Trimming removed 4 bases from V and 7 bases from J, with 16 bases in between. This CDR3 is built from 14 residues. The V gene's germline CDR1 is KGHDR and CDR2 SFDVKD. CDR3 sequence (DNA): TGTGCCACCAGTGACCCCACGGGGACTGGGGAGCAGTACTTC. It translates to CATSDPTGTGEQYF.

This CDR3 is CASSIGRDISNYGYTF. In DNA form, the CDR3 reads TGTGCCAGTAGTATAGGCAGGGATATATCTAACTATGGCTACACCTTC. The chain joins TRBV19 to TRBJ1-2; D might be TRBD1 (5 bases). V lost 1 base to trimming and J lost 0 bases, with 12 bases between them. CDR1 is LNHDA and CDR2 is SQIVND in the germline V gene (reference sequence). The CDR3 has 16 amino acids.

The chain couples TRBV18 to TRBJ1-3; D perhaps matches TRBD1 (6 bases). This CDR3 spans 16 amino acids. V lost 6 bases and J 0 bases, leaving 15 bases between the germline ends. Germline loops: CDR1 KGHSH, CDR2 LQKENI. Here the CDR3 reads CASSSTGSLSGNTIYF. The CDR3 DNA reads TGTGCCAGCTCCTCCACAGGGTCTCTCTCTGGAAACACCATATATTTT.

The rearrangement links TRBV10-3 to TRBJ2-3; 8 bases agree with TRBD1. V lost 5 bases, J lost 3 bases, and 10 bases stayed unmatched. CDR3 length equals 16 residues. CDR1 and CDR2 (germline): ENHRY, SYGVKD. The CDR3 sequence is CAISNTGQGATDTQYF. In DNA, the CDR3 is TGTGCCATCAGTAATACTGGACAGGGCGCGACAGATACGCAGTATTTT.

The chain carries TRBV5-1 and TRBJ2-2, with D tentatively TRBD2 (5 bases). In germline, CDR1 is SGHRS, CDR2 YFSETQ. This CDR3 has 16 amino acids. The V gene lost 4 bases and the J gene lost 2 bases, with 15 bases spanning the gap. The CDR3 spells CASSTTRVFNTGELFF. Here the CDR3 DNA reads TGCGCCAGCAGCACAACGCGGGTCTTTAACACCGGGGAGCTGTTTTTT.

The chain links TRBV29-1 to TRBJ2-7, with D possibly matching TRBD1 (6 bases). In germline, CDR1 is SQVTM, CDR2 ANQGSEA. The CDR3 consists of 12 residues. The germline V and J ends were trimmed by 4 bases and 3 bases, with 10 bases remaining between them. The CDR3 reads CSVVEQGYEQYF. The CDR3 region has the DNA TGCAGCGTTGTGGAACAGGGCTACGAGCAGTACTTC.

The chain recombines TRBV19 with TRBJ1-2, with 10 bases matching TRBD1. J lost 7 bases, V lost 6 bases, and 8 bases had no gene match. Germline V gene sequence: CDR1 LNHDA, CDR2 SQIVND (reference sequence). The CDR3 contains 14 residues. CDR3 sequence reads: CASSKDRGFSGYTF. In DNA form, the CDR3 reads TGTGCCAGTAGCAAGGACAGGGGGTTCTCTGGCTACACCTTC.

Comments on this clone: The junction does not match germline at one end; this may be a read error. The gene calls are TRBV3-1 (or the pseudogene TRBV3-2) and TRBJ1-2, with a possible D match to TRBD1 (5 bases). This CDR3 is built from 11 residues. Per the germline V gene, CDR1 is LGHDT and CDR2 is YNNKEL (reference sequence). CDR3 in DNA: TGTGCCAGCAGCCGACTCCCGGGACTTTTCTTC. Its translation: CASSRLPGLFF.

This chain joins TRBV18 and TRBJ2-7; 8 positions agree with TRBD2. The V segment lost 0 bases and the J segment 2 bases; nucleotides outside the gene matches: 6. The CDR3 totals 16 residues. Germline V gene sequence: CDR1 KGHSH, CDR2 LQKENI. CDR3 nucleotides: TGTGCCAGCTCACCACCCCAACTAGCGGTACCCTACGAGCAGTACTTC. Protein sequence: CASSPPQLAVPYEQYF.

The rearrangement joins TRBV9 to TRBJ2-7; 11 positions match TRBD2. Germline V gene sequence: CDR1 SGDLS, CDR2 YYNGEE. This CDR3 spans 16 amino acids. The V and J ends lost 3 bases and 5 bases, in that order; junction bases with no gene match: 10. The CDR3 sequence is CASSGTLAGGQHEQYF. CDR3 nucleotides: TGTGCCAGCAGCGGGACCTTAGCGGGGGGGCAGCACGAGCAGTACTTC.

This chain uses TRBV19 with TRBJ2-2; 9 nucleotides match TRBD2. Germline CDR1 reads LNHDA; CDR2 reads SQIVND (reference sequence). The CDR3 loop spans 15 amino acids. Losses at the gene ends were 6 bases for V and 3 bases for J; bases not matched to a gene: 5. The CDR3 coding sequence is TGTGCCAGTAGGTGGGAGCGGGGGGACACCGGGGAGCTGTTTTTT. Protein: CASRWERGDTGELFF. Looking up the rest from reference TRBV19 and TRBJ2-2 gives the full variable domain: DGGITQSPKYLFRKEGQNVTLSCEQNLNHDAMYWYRQDPGQGLRLIYYSQIVNDFQKGDIAEGYSVSREKKESFPLTVTSAQKNPTAFYLCASRWERGDTGELFFGEGSRLTVL.

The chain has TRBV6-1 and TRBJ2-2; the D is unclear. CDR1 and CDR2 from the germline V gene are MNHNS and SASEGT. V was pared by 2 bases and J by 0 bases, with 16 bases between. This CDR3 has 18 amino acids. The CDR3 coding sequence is TGTGCCAGCAGTGAATTTTTCAGGCAGGCCGCGAACACCGGGGAGCTGTTTTTT. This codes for CASSEFFRQAANTGELFF.

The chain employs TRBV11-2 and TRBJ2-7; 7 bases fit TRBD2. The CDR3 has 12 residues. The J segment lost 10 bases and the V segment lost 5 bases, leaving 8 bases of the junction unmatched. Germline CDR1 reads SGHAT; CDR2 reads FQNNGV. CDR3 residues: CASSPGGNQQYF. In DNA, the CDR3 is TGTGCCAGCAGCCCGGGGGGTAACCAACAGTACTTC.

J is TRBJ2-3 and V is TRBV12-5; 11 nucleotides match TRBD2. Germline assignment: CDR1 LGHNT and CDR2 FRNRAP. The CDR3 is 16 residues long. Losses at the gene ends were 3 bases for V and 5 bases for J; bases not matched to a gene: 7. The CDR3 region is CASGLVAGGPKDTQYF. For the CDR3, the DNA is TGTGCTAGTGGTTTAGTAGCGGGGGGGCCTAAAGATACGCAGTATTTT. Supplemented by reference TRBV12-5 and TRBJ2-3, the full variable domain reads DARVTQTPRHKVTEMGQEVTMRCQPILGHNTVFWYRQTMMQGLELLAYFRNRAPLDDSGMPKDRFSAEMPDATLATLKIQPSEPRDSAVYFCASGLVAGGPKDTQYFGPGTRLTVL.

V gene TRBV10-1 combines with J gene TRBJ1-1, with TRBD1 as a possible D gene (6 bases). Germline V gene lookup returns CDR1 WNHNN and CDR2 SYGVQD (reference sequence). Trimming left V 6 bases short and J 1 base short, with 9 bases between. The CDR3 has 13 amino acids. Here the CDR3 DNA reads TGCGCCAGCAGACTGGACAGGAACACTGAAGCTTTCTTT. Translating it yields CASRLDRNTEAFF.

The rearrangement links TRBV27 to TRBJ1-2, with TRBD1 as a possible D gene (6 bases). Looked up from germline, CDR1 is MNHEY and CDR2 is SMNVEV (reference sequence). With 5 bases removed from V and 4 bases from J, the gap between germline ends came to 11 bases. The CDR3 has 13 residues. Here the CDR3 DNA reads TGTGCCAGCAGTCCGTCGACAGGCTATGGCTACACCTTC. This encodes CASSPSTGYGYTF.

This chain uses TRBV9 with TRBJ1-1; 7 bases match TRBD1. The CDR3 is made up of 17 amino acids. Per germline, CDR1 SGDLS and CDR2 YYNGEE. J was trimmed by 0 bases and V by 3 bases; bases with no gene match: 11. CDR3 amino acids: CASSAGTAYLLNTEAFF. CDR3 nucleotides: TGTGCCAGCAGCGCCGGGACAGCCTACCTCCTGAACACTGAAGCTTTCTTT.

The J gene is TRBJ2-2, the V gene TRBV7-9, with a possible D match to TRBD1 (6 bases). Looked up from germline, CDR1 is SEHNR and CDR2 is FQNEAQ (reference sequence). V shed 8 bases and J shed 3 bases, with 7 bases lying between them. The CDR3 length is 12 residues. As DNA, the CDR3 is TGTGCCAGCTCAGGGGACACCGGGGAGCTGTTTTTT. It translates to CASSGDTGELFF.

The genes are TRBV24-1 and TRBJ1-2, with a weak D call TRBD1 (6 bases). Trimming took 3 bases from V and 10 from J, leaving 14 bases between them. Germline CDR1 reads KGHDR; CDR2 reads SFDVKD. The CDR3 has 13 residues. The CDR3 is CATSDKQGIAYTF. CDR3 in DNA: TGTGCCACCAGTGATAAACAGGGTATTGCCTACACCTTC.

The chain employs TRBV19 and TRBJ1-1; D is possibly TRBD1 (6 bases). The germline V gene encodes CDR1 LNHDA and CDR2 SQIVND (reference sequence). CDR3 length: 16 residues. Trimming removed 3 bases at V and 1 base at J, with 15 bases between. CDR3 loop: CASSMLAGAGNTEAFF. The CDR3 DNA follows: TGTGCCAGTAGTATGCTAGCAGGGGCGGGGAACACTGAAGCTTTCTTT. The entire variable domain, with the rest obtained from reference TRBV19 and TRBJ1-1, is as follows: DGGITQSPKYLFRKEGQNVTLSCEQNLNHDAMYWYRQDPGQGLRLIYYSQIVNDFQKGDIAEGYSVSREKKESFPLTVTSAQKNPTAFYLCASSMLAGAGNTEAFFGQGTRLTVV.

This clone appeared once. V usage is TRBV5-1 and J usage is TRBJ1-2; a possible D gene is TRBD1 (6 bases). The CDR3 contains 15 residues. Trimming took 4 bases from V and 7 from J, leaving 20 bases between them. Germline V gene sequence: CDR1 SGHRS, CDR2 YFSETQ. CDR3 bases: TGCGCCAGCAGCACAGGACAGCCCTCGCAAGGTGGCTACACCTTC. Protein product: CASSTGQPSQGGYTF.

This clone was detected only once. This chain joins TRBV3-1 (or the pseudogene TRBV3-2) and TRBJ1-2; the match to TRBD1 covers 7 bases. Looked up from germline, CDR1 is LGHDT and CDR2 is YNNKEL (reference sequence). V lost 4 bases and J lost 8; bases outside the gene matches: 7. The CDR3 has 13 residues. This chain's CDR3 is CASSRLGGQGYTF. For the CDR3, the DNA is TGTGCCAGCAGCCGGCTAGGGGGACAGGGCTACACCTTC.